This T cell receptor beta chain was identified in a study of T cells after yellow fever vaccination. On the study more broadly: Each low-cell-number fraction was prepared by means of SMART-Seq v4 Ultra Low Input.

Details on this clonotype: As yet, its antigen is unknown.

A process of 5'RACE template switching, which added a universal primer site and UMIs, was used to make TCR cDNA. Via MiXCR, TCRdb re-called the 5' RACE reads, giving one row per CDR3 protein. The table has more than 450,000 distinct CDR3 sequences, 20% to 25% seen once; the top ten hold roughly 16%. The CDR3 covers 17 residues. Study results and caveats: Reappearance after the booster was observed for most primary-vaccination clones (96% CD4, over 70% CD8).

The sequencing used PBMCs, collected roughly 20 days after the first yellow fever vaccination. The rearrangement joins TRBV21-1 to TRBJ1-4; the D call in the table, TRBD1, was not verified against the DNA. TRBV21-1 is listed as a pseudogene. This clonotype was obtained from a young man who received the YFV17D yellow fever vaccine. CDR3 DNA sequence: TGTGCCAGCAGGGACCCCGGTGGTAAAGCAACTAATGAAAAACTGTTTTTT. It is translated as CASRDPGGKATNEKLFF.